These 3 T cell receptor beta chains came from one sample sequenced in a study of tumor-infiltrating lymphocytes in primary liver carcinoma. Extraction also yielded germline DNA, while blood RNA was obtained from unsorted whole blood. From around 530 ng of total RNA, TCR beta-specific cDNA was reverse-transcribed using a constant-region primer. Three nested multiplex PCR rounds, a slightly modified ARM-PCR method, built the TCR beta libraries. Each of the first two PCR rounds ran roughly 9 cycles with TRBV1-TRBV30 forward and C-beta reverse primers. Each CDR3 protein gets one entry after TCRdb re-called the multiplex PCR reads with MiXCR. Among about 350,000 distinct CDR3 sequences listed, about 65% were seen once. Sequencing used peripheral blood. The source is a man between 40 and 49 years old with primary liver carcinoma and hepatitis B virus infection.

In this sample, this clonotype turned up once. A read error is possible here, since a much larger clone lies one base away. V is TRBV6-2 or TRBV6-3 and J is TRBJ2-1; D remains ambiguous. This CDR3 is 15 amino acids long. Germline values: CDR1 MNHEY, CDR2 SVGEGT. The chain's CDR3 is CASTLSLFSFNEQFF. The DNA of the CDR3 is TGTGCCAGCACCTTGAGTCTATTCTCCTTCAATGAGCAGTTCTTC.

The chain carries TRBV11-1 and TRBJ1-1; maybe TRBD1 (6 bases). CDR1 is SGHAT, CDR2 FQDESV, per germline (reference sequence). The CDR3 loop spans 17 amino acids. The CDR3 spells CVGCLAQKGGRNTEAFF. DNA of the CDR3: TGTGTCGGCTGCTTAGCGCAGAAGGGGGGCCGAAACACTGAAGCTTTCTTT.

This clonotype was seen ten or more times. This chain links TRBV6-1 with TRBJ2-5; 8 bases line up with TRBD1. The CDR3 has 13 residues. CDR1 and CDR2 (germline): MNHNS, SASEGT. V gave up 8 bases and J gave up 7 bases; unmatched junction bases: 9. The CDR3 reads CASLSGQAATQYF. The CDR3 DNA reads as TGTGCCAGCCTGTCGGGACAGGCCGCGACCCAGTACTTC.